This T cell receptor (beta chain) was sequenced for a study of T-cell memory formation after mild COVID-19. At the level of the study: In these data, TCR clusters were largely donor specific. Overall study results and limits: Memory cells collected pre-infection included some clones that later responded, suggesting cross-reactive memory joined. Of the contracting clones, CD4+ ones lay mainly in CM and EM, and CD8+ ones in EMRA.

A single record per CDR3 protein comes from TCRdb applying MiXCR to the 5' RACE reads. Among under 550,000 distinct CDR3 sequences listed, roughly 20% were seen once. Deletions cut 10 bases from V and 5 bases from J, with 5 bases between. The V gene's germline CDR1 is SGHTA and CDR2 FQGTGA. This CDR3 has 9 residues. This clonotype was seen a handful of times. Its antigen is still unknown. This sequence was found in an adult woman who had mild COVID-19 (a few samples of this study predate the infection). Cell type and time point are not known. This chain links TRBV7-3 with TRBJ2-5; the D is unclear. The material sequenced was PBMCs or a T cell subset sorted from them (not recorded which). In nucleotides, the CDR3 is TGTGCCAACATGGAGACCCAGTACTTC. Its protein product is CANMETQYF.